The clone carrying this T cell receptor (beta chain) was recorded many times. In TCRdb, the RT-PCR reads were re-called with MiXCR into one record per CDR3 protein. The repertoire has hundreds of thousands of distinct CDR3 sequences, around 14% of them found once; the top ten carry 3.6%. The sequenced sample was memory CD4+ T cells from blood. The sequence was obtained from a female donor in good health, serving as a healthy control.

CDR3 amino acids: CASSPGQDGNYGYTF. In DNA, the CDR3 is TGTGCCAGCAGCCCGGGACAGGACGGTAACTATGGCTACACCTTC. This chain links TRBV4-2 with TRBJ1-2, with 8 bases identical to TRBD1. Germline trimming cut 4 bases from V and 1 base from J; bases unmatched to any gene: 5. The CDR3 contains 15 residues. CDR1 LGHNA and CDR2 YNFKEQ come from the germline V gene.